This T cell receptor (beta chain) comes out of a study of cytomegalovirus exposure and HLA in healthy donors. CDR1 and CDR2 from the germline V gene are SGHAT and FQNNGV. The CDR3 sequence is 17 residues long. Trimming cost V 4 bases and J 4 bases; bases outside gene matches: 9. Amplification used 60 Vbeta primers and 13 Jbeta primers. The method was immunoSEQ multiplex PCR; TCRdb's version includes in-frame clones alone and lacks a portion of them. The sample records fewer than 120,000 clones, 65% to 85% being singletons. Sample: PBMCs. J is TRBJ2-3 and V is TRBV11-2; 12 bases are a match to TRBD2. This TCR derives from a man aged 25 to 40 in good health and CMV-seropositive. The chain's CDR3 is CASSSWTSGETPDTQYF. CDR3 coding DNA: TGTGCCAGCAGCTCGTGGACTAGCGGGGAGACACCAGATACGCAGTATTTT.